Listed here is a single T cell receptor beta chain. The target antigen is unknown. Coverage ceases 3 residues before the CDR3 finishes, and the germline J gene fills in the end. The CDR3 runs to 12 residues. Per the germline V gene, CDR1 is GTSNPN and CDR2 is SVGIG (reference sequence). This record comes from a study of T cells in women clearing cervical HPV infection. Across the whole study: Case blood drawn at lesion detection; control blood after infection cleared.

Sequencing used immunoSEQ multiplex PCR; TCRdb keeps in-frame clones, though not all of them. This table lists 25,000 to 35,000 clones. General study points: Cases carried less TRBV6-7 than controls: 0.11% versus 0.16%. CIN3+ cases had significantly higher TCR richness than controls; evenness did not differ.

The material sequenced was blood buffy coat. The rearrangement joins TRBV30 to TRBJ2-3, with a possible D match to TRBD1 (6 bases). The TCR sequence derives from a woman aged 18-70 years with a cervical HPV16 infection that either progressed to CIN3+ or cleared (not recorded which). The CDR3 loop reads CAWNQGNQPQYF. The CDR3 DNA, read in part, is TGTGCCTGGAATCAGGGGAATCAGCCG.